A single T cell receptor (beta chain) is shown here with its context. Amplified TCR beta CDR3 regions derived from RNA transcripts. HTBI primers were employed in a first-round RT-PCR of the TCR CDR3. A single record per CDR3 protein comes from TCRdb applying MiXCR to the multiplex PCR reads. Among a few hundred thousand distinct CDR3 sequences listed, roughly a sixth were seen once. The data were obtained in a study of T cells in Graves' hyperthyroidism and ophthalmopathy. Sequencing was performed on blood. The clonotype was recovered from a woman aged 18-29 years with Graves' ophthalmopathy.

The CDR3 protein is CASSLEWNPRSEKLFF. The CDR3 DNA sequence: TGTGCCAGCAGCTTAGAATGGAACCCGAGGAGTGAAAAACTGTTTTTT. V gene TRBV7-9 combines with J gene TRBJ1-4; D gene unclear. Between the trimmed V and J ends, which lost 1 base and 7 bases, there was a span of 16 bases. Germline lookup yields CDR1 SEHNR and CDR2 FQNEAQ (reference sequence). The CDR3 runs 16 residues.